The 14 T cell receptor beta chains below all came from one sample that was sequenced in a study of T cells expressing NK-cell markers. Using the 5' RACE reads, TCRdb records one entry per CDR3 protein without DNA. This sample's clone table lists 500,000 to 700,000 distinct CDR3 sequences. Sequencing was done on a sample of blood T cells: a sorted CD56 or NKG2C T cell subset, CD4+ or CD8+ T cells, or bulk PBMC T cells (not recorded which). Every receptor here comes from a man between 18 and 35 years old in good health.

The chain combines TRBV7-3 with TRBJ2-3; TCRdb returns TRBD2, unconfirmable since there is no DNA. The CDR3 has 15 amino acids. Germline CDR1 SGHTA, CDR2 FQGTGA. Here the CDR3 reads CASSLGATSTDTQYF.

This chain joins TRBV15 and TRBJ2-7; TCRdb calls TRBD1, which cannot be checked without DNA. The length of the CDR3 is 15 residues. Germline V gene lookup returns CDR1 LNHNV and CDR2 YYDKDF (reference sequence). This CDR3 reads CATSRGGTGVNEQYF.

The V gene is TRBV5-1, the J gene TRBJ2-1. Looked up from germline, CDR1 is SGHRS and CDR2 is YFSETQ. The CDR3 has 15 residues. The CDR3 loop reads CASSLVGRSYNEQFF.

The chain has TRBV28 and TRBJ2-2; TCRdb designates TRBD1, a call that cannot be tested without DNA. The CDR3 loop spans 16 amino acids. Germline V CDR1 and CDR2: MDHEN, SYDVKM. The CDR3 reads CASSSLTGVNTGELFF.

The CDR3 sequence is CASSSTPETGGTGELFF. The chain carries TRBV6-2 or TRBV6-3 and TRBJ2-2; TCRdb lists TRBD1, though no DNA is available to test this call. In germline, CDR1 is MNHEY, CDR2 SVGEGT. This CDR3 spans 17 amino acids.

The rearrangement uses TRBV20-1 and TRBJ2-3; as DNA is missing, the TRBD2 call by TCRdb cannot be tested. This CDR3 has 19 residues. Germline CDR1 reads DFQATT; CDR2 reads SNEGSKA (reference sequence). CDR3 region: CSAPPPTGTSGQSTDTQYF.

The chain has TRBV12-5 and TRBJ2-3; the TCRdb call, TRBD1, lacks DNA for checking. Germline-derived CDR1 and CDR2 are LGHNT and FRNRAP. The CDR3 is 13 residues long. The CDR3 reads CASEWRASDTQYF.

The chain uses TRBV7-2 and TRBJ1-5; with no DNA, the TCRdb D assignment of TRBD1 cannot be verified. The CDR3 is 15 residues long. Looked up from germline, CDR1 is SGHTA and CDR2 is FQGNSA. CDR3 residues: CASSRTMGGNQPQHF.

V and J are TRBV27 and TRBJ2-2; TCRdb's D call, TRBD1, is unchecked because there is no DNA. The CDR3 is made up of 13 amino acids. The germline gives CDR1 MNHEY, CDR2 SMNVEV (reference sequence). The CDR3 spells CASTEGVPGELFF.

The chain has TRBV5-4 and TRBJ2-3; TCRdb reports TRBD2, a call that lacks DNA to check it against. The CDR3 runs to 14 residues. CDR1 and CDR2 (germline): SGHNT, YYREEE (reference sequence). The chain's CDR3 is CATLPRGETDTQYF.

The CDR3: CASTSGGLAFAGELFF. The chain is built from TRBV12-3 or TRBV12-4 and TRBJ2-2; TCRdb gives TRBD2 as the D gene, but with no DNA this cannot be confirmed. The CDR3 is made up of 16 amino acids.

The V gene is TRBV7-6, the J gene TRBJ2-3; the D call from TCRdb, TRBD1, cannot be confirmed without DNA. The CDR3 loop spans 14 amino acids. Germline V gene lookup returns CDR1 SGHVS and CDR2 FNYEAQ. CDR3 amino acids: CASSLEGAENTQYF.

The genes are TRBV6-2 or TRBV6-3 and TRBJ1-1; as DNA is missing, the TRBD1 call by TCRdb cannot be tested. CDR3 length: 14 amino acids. CDR1 is MNHEY and CDR2 is SVGEGT in the germline V gene. CDR3 in amino acids: CASSGTGGATEAFF.

The genes are TRBV15 and TRBJ2-1. The CDR3 runs 13 residues. Germline-derived CDR1 and CDR2 are LNHNV and YYDKDF (reference sequence). CDR3 loop: CATSIWMDREQFF. The full variable domain, completed using reference TRBV15 and TRBJ2-1, is DAMVIQNPRYQVTQFGKPVTLSCSQTLNHNVMYWYQQKSSQAPKLLFHYYDKDFNNEADTPDNFQSRRPNTSFCFLDIRSPGLGDTAMYLCATSIWMDREQFFGPGTRLTVL.